This T cell receptor (beta chain) appears in the sequencing data of a study of radiotherapy plus CTLA-4 blockade in lung cancer. Overall study context: Patients showed objective responses in 15% to 20% of cases, and disease control was achieved by 25% to 35%.

TCRdb's table, derived via immunoSEQ multiplex PCR, lists solely in-frame clones and lacks some. The sample holds approximately 72,000 clones, approximately 78% seen once. Notes on this clone: Its antigen is as yet unknown.

Study outcomes and limitations: TCR clones originating in tumors grew in number in blood after radiotherapy plus ipilimumab.

V trimming: 4 bases; J trimming: 2 bases; junction bases outside the gene matches: 12. Germline lookup yields CDR1 SGHRS and CDR2 YFSETQ. This CDR3 comprises 18 residues. The clonotype was recovered from a human donor with non-small cell lung cancer who had a complete response to radiotherapy plus ipilimumab. The chain recombines TRBV5-1 with TRBJ2-2; 9 bases are a match to TRBD1. The sequenced sample was peripheral blood, obtained from a patient treated with radiotherapy plus ipilimumab. DNA for the CDR3: TGCGCCAGCAGCCCCCGGATGGGGACAGGGAGCAACACCGGGGAGCTGTTTTTT. This encodes CASSPRMGTGSNTGELFF.